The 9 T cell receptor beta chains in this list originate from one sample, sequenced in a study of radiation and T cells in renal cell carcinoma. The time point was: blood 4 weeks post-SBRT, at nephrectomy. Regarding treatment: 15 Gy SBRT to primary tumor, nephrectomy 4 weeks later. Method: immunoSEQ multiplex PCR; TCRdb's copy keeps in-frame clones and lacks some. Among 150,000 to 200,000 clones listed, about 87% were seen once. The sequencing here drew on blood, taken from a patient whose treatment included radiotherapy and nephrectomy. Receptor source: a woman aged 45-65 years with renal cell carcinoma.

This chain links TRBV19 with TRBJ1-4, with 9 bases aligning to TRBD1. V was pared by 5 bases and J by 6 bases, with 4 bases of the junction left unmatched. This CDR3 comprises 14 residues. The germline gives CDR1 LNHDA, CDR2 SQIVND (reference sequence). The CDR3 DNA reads TGTGCCAGTAGTCCTCGGGACAGGGATGAAAAACTGTTTTTT. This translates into CASSPRDRDEKLFF.

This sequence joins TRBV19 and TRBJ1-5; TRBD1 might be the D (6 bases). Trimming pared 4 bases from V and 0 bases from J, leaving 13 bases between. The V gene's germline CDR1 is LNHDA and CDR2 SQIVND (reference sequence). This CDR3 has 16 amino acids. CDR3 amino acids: CASSNRGTNSNQPQHF. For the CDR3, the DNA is TGTGCCAGTAGTAACCGGGGGACAAATAGCAATCAGCCCCAGCATTTT.

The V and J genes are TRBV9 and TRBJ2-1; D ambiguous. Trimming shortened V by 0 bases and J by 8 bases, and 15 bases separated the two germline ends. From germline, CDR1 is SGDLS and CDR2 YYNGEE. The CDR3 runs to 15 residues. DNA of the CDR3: TGTGCCAGCAGCGTAGCCCCCGCGTCCAGCGATGAGCAGTTCTTC. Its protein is CASSVAPASSDEQFF.

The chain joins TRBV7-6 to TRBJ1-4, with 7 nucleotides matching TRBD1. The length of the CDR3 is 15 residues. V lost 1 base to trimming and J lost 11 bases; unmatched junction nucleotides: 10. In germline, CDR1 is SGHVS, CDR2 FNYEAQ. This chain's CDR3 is CASSLGTGQFGKLFF. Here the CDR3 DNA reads TGTGCCAGCAGCTTAGGGACAGGCCAGTTTGGGAAACTGTTTTTT.

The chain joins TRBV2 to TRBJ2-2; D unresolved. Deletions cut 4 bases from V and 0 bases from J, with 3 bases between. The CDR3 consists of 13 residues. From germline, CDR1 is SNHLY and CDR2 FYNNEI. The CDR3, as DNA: TGTGCCAGCAGTGTGGCGAACACCGGGGAGCTGTTTTTT. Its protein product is CASSVANTGELFF.

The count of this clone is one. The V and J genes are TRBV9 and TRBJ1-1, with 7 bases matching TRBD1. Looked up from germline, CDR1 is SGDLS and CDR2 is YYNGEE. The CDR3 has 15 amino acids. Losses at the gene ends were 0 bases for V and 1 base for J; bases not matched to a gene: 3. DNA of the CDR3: TGTGCCAGCAGCGTAGGGGACAGATCGAACACTGAAGCTTTCTTT. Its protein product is CASSVGDRSNTEAFF.

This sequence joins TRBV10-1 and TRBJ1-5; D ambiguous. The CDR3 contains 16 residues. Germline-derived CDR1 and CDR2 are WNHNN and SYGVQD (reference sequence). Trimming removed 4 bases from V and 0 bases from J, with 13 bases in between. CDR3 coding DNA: TGCGCCAGCAGTGCCCCGCGTACAAATAGCAATCAGCCCCAGCATTTT. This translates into CASSAPRTNSNQPQHF.

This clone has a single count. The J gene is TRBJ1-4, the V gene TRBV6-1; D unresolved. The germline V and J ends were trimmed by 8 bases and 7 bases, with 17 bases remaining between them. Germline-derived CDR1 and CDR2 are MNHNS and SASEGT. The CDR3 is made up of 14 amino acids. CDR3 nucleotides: TGTGCCAGCGGCCGAGGCACCTCAGGTGAAAAACTGTTTTTT. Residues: CASGRGTSGEKLFF.

DNA of the CDR3: TGTGCCAGCAGCCCCCCTCGGCTTCTAGCGGGGGCAGATCAAGAGACCCAGTACTTC. It yields the protein CASSPPRLLAGADQETQYF. The chain combines TRBV5-4 with TRBJ2-5, with 10 nucleotides matching TRBD2. The CDR3 extends over 19 amino acids. The V gene end was trimmed by 4 bases and the J gene end by 2 bases; junction bases not matched to a gene: 17. Per germline, CDR1 SGHNT and CDR2 YYREEE (reference sequence).